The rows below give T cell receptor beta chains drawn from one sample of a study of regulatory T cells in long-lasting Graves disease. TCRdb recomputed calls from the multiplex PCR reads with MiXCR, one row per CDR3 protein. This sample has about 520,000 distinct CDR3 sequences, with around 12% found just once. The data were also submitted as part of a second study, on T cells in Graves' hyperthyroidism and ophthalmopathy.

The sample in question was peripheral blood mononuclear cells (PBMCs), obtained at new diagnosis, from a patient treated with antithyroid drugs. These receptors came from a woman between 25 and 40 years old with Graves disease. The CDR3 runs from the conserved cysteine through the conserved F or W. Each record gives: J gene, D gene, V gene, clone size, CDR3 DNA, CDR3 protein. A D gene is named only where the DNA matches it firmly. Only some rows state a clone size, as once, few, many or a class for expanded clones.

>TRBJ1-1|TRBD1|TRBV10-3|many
TGTGCCATCAGTCGGGACAGGGGGAACACTGAAGCTTTCTTT
CAISRDRGNTEAFF
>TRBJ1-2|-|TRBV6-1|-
TGTGCCAGCAGCCGGGGAAGCACTAACTATGGCTACACCTTC
CASSRGSTNYGYTF
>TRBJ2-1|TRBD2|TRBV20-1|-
TGCAGTGCCGATTTCGGGACTAGCGGGAGTAGTGAGCAGTTCTTC
CSADFGTSGSSEQFF
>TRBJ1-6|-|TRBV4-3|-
TGCGCCAGCAGCCAAGATGGAGGGGGTGCACCCCTCCACTTT
CASSQDGGGAPLHF
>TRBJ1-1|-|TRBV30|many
TGTGCCTGGAGTTGGGTAGGTACTGAAGCTTTCTTT
CAWSWVGTEAFF
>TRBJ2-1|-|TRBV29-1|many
TGCAGCGTTGTGGGGACCTTGAGCTCCTACAATGAGCAGTTCTTC
CSVVGTLSSYNEQFF
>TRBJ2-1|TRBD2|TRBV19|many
TGTGCCAGTCAACAAATGGCACTAGCGGGAGGGCCTTACTACAATGAGCAGTTCTTC
CASQQMALAGGPYYNEQFF
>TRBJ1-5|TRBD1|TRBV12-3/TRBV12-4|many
TGTGCCAGCAGTCAACGGACAGGGGGGGGGCAGCCCCAGCATTTT
CASSQRTGGGQPQHF
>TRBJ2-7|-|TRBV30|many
TGTGCCTGGAGTGTACTCGGCGAGCAGTACTTC
CAWSVLGEQYF
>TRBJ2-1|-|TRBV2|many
TGTGCCAGCAGCGCCACTAGCATGAATGAGCAGTTCTTC
CASSATSMNEQFF
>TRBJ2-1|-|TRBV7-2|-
TGTGCCAGCAGCTCCCAACAAGGCGTCGATGAGCAGTTCTTC
CASSSQQGVDEQFF
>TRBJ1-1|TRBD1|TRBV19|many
TGTGCCAGTACCCTTTCAGGGGGCCAACGGGGGACTGAAGCTTTCTTT
CASTLSGGQRGTEAFF
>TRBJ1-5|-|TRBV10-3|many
TGTGCCATCAGTGAGTTCGACTCAAGTGTGGAACCCCAGCATTTT
CAISEFDSSVEPQHF
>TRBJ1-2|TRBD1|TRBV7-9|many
TGTGCCAGCAGCTTAGTGGGACAGGGAGACTATGGCTACACCTTC
CASSLVGQGDYGYTF
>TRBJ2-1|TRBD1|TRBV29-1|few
TGCAGCGTTGTACAGGGGGCTTTCAATGAGCAGTTCTTC
CSVVQGAFNEQFF
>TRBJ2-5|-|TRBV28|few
TGTGCCAGCAGTTTCGACAGGCTCCAAGAGACCCAGTACTTC
CASSFDRLQETQYF
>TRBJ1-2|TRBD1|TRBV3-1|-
TGTGCCAGCAACTCGTCCGGACAGGCGGGACATGGCTACACCTTC
CASNSSGQAGHGYTF
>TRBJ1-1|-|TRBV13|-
TGTGCCAGCAGCTCGGGACGCAATCGGGTTTTCTTT
CASSSGRNRVFF
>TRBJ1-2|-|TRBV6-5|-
TGTGCCAGCAGTTACATGGGCCCCGGGGGGAACTGGGGCTACACCTTC
CASSYMGPGGNWGYTF
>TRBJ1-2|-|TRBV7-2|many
TGTGCCAGCAGCACACCTCCCCAGGAGTTGCTCTATGGCTACACCTTC
CASSTPPQELLYGYTF
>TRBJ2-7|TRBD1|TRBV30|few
TGTGCCTGGAGCCGTGGGACAGGAGGCTTTTACGAGCAGTACTTC
CAWSRGTGGFYEQYF
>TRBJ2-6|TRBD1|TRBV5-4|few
TGTGCCAGCAGCTCTTTCTGGGACAGGACGAGTTCTGGGGCCAACGTCCTGACTTTC
CASSSFWDRTSSGANVLTF
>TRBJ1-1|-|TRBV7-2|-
TGTGCCAGCAGCTTAGCGAGCAGCTATGAAGCTTTCTTT
CASSLASSYEAFF
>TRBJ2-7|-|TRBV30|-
TGTGCCTGGAGTGGGAGGCTAGACGACGAGCAGTACTTC
CAWSGRLDDEQYF
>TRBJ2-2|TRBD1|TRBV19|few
TGTGCCAGTTCCGACAGGGCCAAGCTAAACACCGGGGAGCTGTTTTTT
CASSDRAKLNTGELFF
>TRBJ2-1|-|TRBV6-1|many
TGTGCCAGCAGTACCGGGTTCGAGAGCAATGAGCAGTTCTTC
CASSTGFESNEQFF
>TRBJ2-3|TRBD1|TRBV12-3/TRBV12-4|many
TGTGCCAGCAGGACAGGGGGCTCAGATACGCAGTATTTT
CASRTGGSDTQYF
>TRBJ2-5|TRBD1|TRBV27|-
TGTGCCAGCAGCTCCCACAGGGGGCCTGAGACCCAGTACTTC
CASSSHRGPETQYF
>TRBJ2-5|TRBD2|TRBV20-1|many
TGCAGTGCAATGTCCCCAGCCGGGACTAGCGGGAGCAGCGGGGAGACCCAGTACTTC
CSAMSPAGTSGSSGETQYF
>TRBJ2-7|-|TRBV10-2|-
TGCGCCAGCAGTGAGTGGAACTACGAGCAGTACTTC
CASSEWNYEQYF
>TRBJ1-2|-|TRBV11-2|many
TGTGCCAGCAGCCCCGGGGGGCTTCGAGGCTACACCTTC
CASSPGGLRGYTF
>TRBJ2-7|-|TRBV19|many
TGTGCCAGTAGTTTTGCATACGGTGAAGCCTACGAGCAGTACTTC
CASSFAYGEAYEQYF
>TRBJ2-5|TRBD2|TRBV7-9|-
TGTGCCAGCAGCTTATTTCTAGCGGGAGGCGAGACCCAGTACTTC
CASSLFLAGGETQYF
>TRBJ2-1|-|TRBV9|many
TGTGCCAGCAGCCCGGGCCCTTGGCTCTACAATGAGCAGTTCTTC
CASSPGPWLYNEQFF
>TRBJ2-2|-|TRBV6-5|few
TGTGCCAGCAGTTACTCGAAACTCGGGGAGCTGTTTTTT
CASSYSKLGELFF
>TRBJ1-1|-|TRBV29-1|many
TGCAGCGTTGAAAATCCCCTAAACACTGAAGCTTTCTTT
CSVENPLNTEAFF
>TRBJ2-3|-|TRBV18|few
TGTGCCAGCTCACCAATTACAGGGCATCCGGGAGATACGCAGTATTTT
CASSPITGHPGDTQYF
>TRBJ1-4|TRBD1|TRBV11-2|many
TGTGCCAGCAGCTTAAGGGGTAACAGGGGAGCCGAAAAACTGTTTTTT
CASSLRGNRGAEKLFF
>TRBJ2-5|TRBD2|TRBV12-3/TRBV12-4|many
TGTGCCAGCAGTCCACCGGGGGGTCAGACCCAGTACTTC
CASSPPGGQTQYF
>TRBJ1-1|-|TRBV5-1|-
TGCGCCAGCAGCTCCAATCCGGGCCTGAAGGCTGAAGCTTTCTTT
CASSSNPGLKAEAFF
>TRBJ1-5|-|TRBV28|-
TGTGCCAGCATCCAGGAGGGGCCCCAGCATTTT
CASIQEGPQHF
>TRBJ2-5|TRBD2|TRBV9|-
TGTGCCAGCAGCGTAGGGGGACTAGCGGGAGGGTTTAGCGAGACCCAGTACTTC
CASSVGGLAGGFSETQYF
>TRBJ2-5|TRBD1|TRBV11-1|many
TGTGCCAGCAGCCCATCCCGGACAGGGTTGGAGACCCAGTACTTC
CASSPSRTGLETQYF
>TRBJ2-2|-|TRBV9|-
TGTGCCAGCGGCAAATCAGGGGCCTTAGGGACCGGGGAGCTGTTTTTT
CASGKSGALGTGELFF
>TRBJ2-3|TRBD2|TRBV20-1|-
TGCAGTGCTAGAAGACTAGCCGGGGTCACAGATACGCAGTATTTT
CSARRLAGVTDTQYF
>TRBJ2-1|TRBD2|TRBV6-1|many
TGTGCCAGCACCTTCACCTCCGGGAGGAACAATGAGCAGTTCTTC
CASTFTSGRNNEQFF
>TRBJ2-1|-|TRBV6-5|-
TGTGCCAGCAGTTACTCGAAGGCCTCGAGCTCCTACAATGAGCAGTTCTTC
CASSYSKASSSYNEQFF
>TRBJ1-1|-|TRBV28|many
TGTGCCAGCAGTCTGCCCTCGGGACTCGAAGCTTTCTTT
CASSLPSGLEAFF
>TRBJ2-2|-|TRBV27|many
TGTGCCAGCAGACCCAGGGGGGCAATCCCCACCGGGGAGCTGTTTTTT
CASRPRGAIPTGELFF
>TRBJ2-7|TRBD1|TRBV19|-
TGTGCCAGTAGTATGCTTGTCGGACAGGGGTCTGTCGAGCAGTACTTC
CASSMLVGQGSVEQYF
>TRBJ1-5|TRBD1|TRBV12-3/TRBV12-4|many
TGTGCCAGCAGCTTTTCGGACAGGGGGGAAAGTCAGCCCCAGCATTTT
CASSFSDRGESQPQHF
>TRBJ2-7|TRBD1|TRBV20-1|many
TGCAGTGCGCAACCCGGGACAGGGGATGGCGAGCAGTACTTC
CSAQPGTGDGEQYF
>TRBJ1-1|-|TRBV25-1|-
TGTGCCAGCAGTGATCCAGGGTCCGGGGACACTGAAGCTTTCTTT
CASSDPGSGDTEAFF
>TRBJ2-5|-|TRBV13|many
TGTGCCAGCAGCGTGGGAACCCCACAAGAGACCCAGTACTTC
CASSVGTPQETQYF
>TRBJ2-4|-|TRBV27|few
TGTGCCAGCACTCAGCGCCTAGGGAACATTCAGTACTTC
CASTQRLGNIQYF
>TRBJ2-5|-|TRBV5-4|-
TGTGCCAGCAGACAGACTTATGCTAAAGAGACCCAGTACTTC
CASRQTYAKETQYF
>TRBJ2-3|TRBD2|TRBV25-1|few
TGTGCCAGCAGCACTAGCGCCGGCACAGATACGCAGTATTTT
CASSTSAGTDTQYF
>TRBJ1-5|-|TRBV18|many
TGTGCCAGCTCGACAGCTTACAATCAGCCCCAGCATTTT
CASSTAYNQPQHF
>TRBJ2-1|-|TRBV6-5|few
TGTGCCAGCAGTTTACAGGATAAGGACAATGAGCAGTTCTTC
CASSLQDKDNEQFF